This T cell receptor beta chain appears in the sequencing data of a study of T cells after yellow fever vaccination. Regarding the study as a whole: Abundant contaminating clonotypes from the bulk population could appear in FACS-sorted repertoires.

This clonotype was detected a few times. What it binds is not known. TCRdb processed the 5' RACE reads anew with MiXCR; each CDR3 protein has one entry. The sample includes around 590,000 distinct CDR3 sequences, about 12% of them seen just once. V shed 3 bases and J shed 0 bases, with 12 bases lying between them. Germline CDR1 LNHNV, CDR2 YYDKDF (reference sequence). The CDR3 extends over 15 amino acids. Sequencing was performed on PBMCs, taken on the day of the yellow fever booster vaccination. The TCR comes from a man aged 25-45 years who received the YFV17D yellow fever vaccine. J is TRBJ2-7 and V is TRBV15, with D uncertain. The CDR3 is CATSSFGLSSYEQYF. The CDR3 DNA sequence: TGTGCCACCAGCAGTTTTGGCTTGAGCTCCTACGAGCAGTACTTC. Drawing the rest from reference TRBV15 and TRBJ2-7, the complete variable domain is DAMVIQNPRYQVTQFGKPVTLSCSQTLNHNVMYWYQQKSSQAPKLLFHYYDKDFNNEADTPDNFQSRRPNTSFCFLDIRSPGLGDTAMYLCATSSFGLSSYEQYFGPGTRLTVT.